Listed here are 21 T cell receptor beta chains from one sample, sequenced in a study of T cells in Graves' hyperthyroidism and ophthalmopathy. RNA transcripts gave rise to amplified TCR beta CDR3 regions. Using the HTBI primer set, a first-round RT-PCR was run on the TCR CDR3. TCRdb ran MiXCR on the multiplex PCR reads and lists one entry per CDR3 protein. The sample consists of 330,000 or so distinct CDR3 sequences, approximately 18% of them appearing once. Sequenced sample: blood. The receptors were gathered from a woman aged 35 to 49 with Graves' ophthalmopathy.

This clonotype was seen at least ten times. V gene TRBV13 combines with J gene TRBJ1-1; 8 bases agree with TRBD1. CDR3 size: 13 residues. With 6 bases clipped from V and 7 bases from J, the junction kept 7 bases outside the gene matches. The V gene's germline CDR1 is PRHDT and CDR2 FYEKMQ (reference sequence). CDR3 amino acids: CASRPRDRLEAFF. CDR3 in DNA: TGTGCCAGCAGGCCTCGGGACAGGCTTGAAGCTTTCTTT. The full variable domain, in which reference TRBV13 and TRBJ1-1 provide the parts outside the CDR3, is AAGVIQSPRHLIKEKRETATLKCYPIPRHDTVYWYQQGPGQDPQFLISFYEKMQSDKGSIPDRFSAQQFSDYHSELNMSSLELGDSALYFCASRPRDRLEAFFGQGTRLTVV.

This clonotype has ten or more counts. The chain joins TRBV28 to TRBJ1-2; no clear D gene. The V end lost 6 bases, the J end lost 6 bases, and 2 bases lay between the germline ends. CDR1 MDHEN and CDR2 SYDVKM come from the germline V gene. The length of the CDR3 is 9 residues. The CDR3 sequence: CASRDGYTF. The CDR3, as DNA: TGTGCCAGCAGGGATGGCTACACCTTC.

This clonotype was detected many times. This chain links TRBV24-1 with TRBJ1-2, with no clear D. The CDR3 covers 12 residues. Germline V gene data show CDR1 as KGHDR and CDR2 as SFDVKD. Trimming took 4 bases from V and 8 from J, leaving 10 bases between them. The CDR3 DNA follows: TGTGCCACCAGTGAGTCTATCGGGGGCTACACCTTC. Its translation is CATSESIGGYTF.

This clonotype was observed a handful of times. Since a much larger clone is just one base distant, this may be a read error. The V gene is TRBV6-2 or TRBV6-3, the J gene TRBJ1-5; no clear D. The CDR3 is 14 residues long. Trimming pared 4 bases from V and 6 bases from J, leaving 13 bases between. Germline values: CDR1 MNHEY, CDR2 SVGEGT. CDR3 DNA sequence: TGTGCCAGCAGTTTGGCGGGGAAGGGTCAGCCCCAGCATTTT. Translating gives CASSLAGKGQPQHF.

This clonotype was counted many times. The chain carries TRBV18 and TRBJ2-2, with 8 bases that match TRBD1. The V segment lost 4 bases and the J segment 4 bases; nucleotides outside the gene matches: 2. The CDR3 covers 14 residues. Germline CDR1 and CDR2: KGHSH and LQKENI. The CDR3 DNA is TGTGCCAGCTCACAGGGACAGGCCACCGGGGAGCTGTTTTTT. As protein: CASSQGQATGELFF.

In its sample, this clonotype was seen many times. The chain links TRBV6-2 or TRBV6-3 to TRBJ2-7; 7 positions match TRBD2. V shed 2 bases and J 5 bases; nucleotides not matched to a gene: 3. Per germline, CDR1 MNHEY and CDR2 SVGEGT. There are 13 residues in the CDR3. In nucleotides, the CDR3 is TGTGCCAGCAGTTACGGCGGGAGTCACGAGCAGTACTTC. Translating gives CASSYGGSHEQYF.

This clonotype was recorded at least ten times. The final CDR3 position lacks the conserved phenylalanine or tryptophan, pointing to a likely read error. The rearrangement joins TRBV5-1 to TRBJ2-7, with D maybe TRBD1 (6 bases). This CDR3 has 14 amino acids. Germline V gene sequence: CDR1 SGHRS, CDR2 YFSETQ. Between the trimmed V and J ends, which lost 2 bases and 4 bases, there was a span of 13 bases. The CDR3 nucleotides are TGCGCCAGCAGCTTAATGGGACACCTTTACGAGCAGTACTCC. Its protein is CASSLMGHLYEQYS.

This clonotype was picked up many times. The CDR3 reads CAFRGVGYYGYTF. The CDR3 DNA is TGTGCCTTCCGGGGGGTTGGTTACTATGGCTACACCTTC. The chain is built from TRBV30 and TRBJ1-2; tentative D call: TRBD1 (5 bases). The CDR3 is 13 residues long. Germline CDR1 GTSNPN, CDR2 SVGIG (reference sequence). Trimming removed 7 bases from V and 3 bases from J, with 15 bases in between.

The table lists this clonotype with many counts. The chain uses TRBV20-1 and TRBJ2-7; the D is unclear. Trimming pared 6 bases from V and 5 bases from J, leaving 17 bases between. The germline gives CDR1 DFQATT, CDR2 SNEGSKA (reference sequence). This CDR3 has 13 residues. The CDR3 DNA is TGCAGTGCAGTCAAGGACCGGTGGGACGAGCAGTACTTC. Its protein is CSAVKDRWDEQYF.

This clonotype was detected ten times or more. The chain combines TRBV19 with TRBJ2-5; TRBD1 matches at 9 bases. CDR3 size: 17 residues. The germline gives CDR1 LNHDA, CDR2 SQIVND (reference sequence). The trim removed 4 bases at V and 4 bases at J, leaving 13 bases unmatched. The CDR3 loop is CASSKNGGTGRGETQYF. Written as DNA, the CDR3 is TGTGCCAGTAGTAAAAACGGGGGGACAGGGCGTGGAGAGACCCAGTACTTC. Full variable domain (missing parts from reference TRBV19 and TRBJ2-5): DGGITQSPKYLFRKEGQNVTLSCEQNLNHDAMYWYRQDPGQGLRLIYYSQIVNDFQKGDIAEGYSVSREKKESFPLTVTSAQKNPTAFYLCASSKNGGTGRGETQYFGPGTRLLVL.

This clonotype has just a few counts. The junction departs from germline at one end; a sequencing error may be responsible. The gene calls are TRBV6-2 or TRBV6-3 and TRBJ2-4; either TRBD1 or TRBD2 may fit D (5 bases each). The germline CDR1 and CDR2 sequences are MNHEY and SVGEGT. The CDR3 spans 12 residues. The DNA of the CDR3 is TGTGCCAGCAGTTATAGTGGGGCGTGGAGGAACTTC. Its protein product is CASSYSGAWRNF.

This clonotype turned up a few times. The chain recombines TRBV7-2 with TRBJ2-5; D unclear. V lost 7 bases, J lost 3 bases, and 15 bases lay in between. CDR3 length: 14 residues. CDR1 is SGHTA and CDR2 is FQGNSA in the germline V gene. CDR3 DNA: TGTGCCAGCACCATACCGAATAGCAAAGAGACCCAGTACTTC. Its translation is CASTIPNSKETQYF.

V usage is TRBV7-2 and J usage is TRBJ2-7; D call uncertain. Germline V gene lookup returns CDR1 SGHTA and CDR2 FQGNSA. V gave up 1 base and J gave up 5 bases, with 6 bases separating them. The CDR3 length is 12 residues. The CDR3 reads CASSLVTDEQYF. Here the CDR3 DNA reads TGTGCCAGCAGCTTAGTTACGGACGAGCAGTACTTC.

Concerning this clonotype: The junction departs from germline at one end; a sequencing error may be responsible. The chain recombines TRBV18 with TRBJ2-2, with D tentatively TRBD2 (5 bases). The CDR3 runs to 16 residues. CDR1 and CDR2 (germline): KGHSH, LQKENI. This CDR3 reads CASSPQAVLNNGELSF. The DNA for the CDR3 is TGTGCCAGCTCACCACAGGCAGTATTGAACAACGGGGAGCTGTCTTTT.

This clonotype was observed a few times. The rearrangement joins TRBV6-1 to TRBJ2-5, with 9 bases matching TRBD2. The germline V gene encodes CDR1 MNHNS and CDR2 SASEGT. Losses at the gene ends were 6 bases for V and 4 bases for J; bases not matched to a gene: 6. This CDR3 is 14 amino acids long. CDR3 residues: CASRGAGGSETQYF. CDR3 bases: TGTGCCAGCAGGGGAGCGGGAGGATCAGAGACCCAGTACTTC.

At least ten counts were recorded for this clonotype. V usage is TRBV27 and J usage is TRBJ1-1; 7 bases agree with TRBD1. CDR1 and CDR2 (germline): MNHEY, SMNVEV (reference sequence). This CDR3 contains 17 residues. Trimming took 3 bases from V and 7 from J; bases not matched to a gene: 17. The CDR3 nucleotides read TGTGCCAGCAGTTTCCTCGGCCCGACAGGGAGAATTGTTGAAGCTTTCTTT. Translating it yields CASSFLGPTGRIVEAFF.

This clonotype was detected ten times or more. This chain uses TRBV25-1 with TRBJ1-2; D remains ambiguous. V was clipped by 3 bases and J by 10 bases, with 12 bases between them. The CDR3 is 12 amino acids. CDR1 is MGHDK, CDR2 SYGVNS, per germline. The CDR3 DNA sequence: TGTGCCAGCAGTGATTCCCAGACTCCCTACACCTTC. The encoded protein is CASSDSQTPYTF.

This clonotype appeared many times. V is TRBV6-1 and J is TRBJ1-2, with D perhaps TRBD1 (6 bases). The CDR3 has 13 residues. V was shortened by 5 bases and J by 7 bases, with 14 bases between the two germline ends. CDR1 is MNHNS, CDR2 SASEGT, per germline. The DNA of the CDR3 is TGTGCCAGCAGTCGGGGGCCCCCGACTGGCTACACCTTC. Translation: CASSRGPPTGYTF.

The sample holds many counts of this clonotype. The chain is built from TRBV6-5 and TRBJ2-7; 10 bases are shared with TRBD2. The CDR3 spans 17 residues. Per germline, CDR1 MNHEY and CDR2 SVGAGI. After removal of 2 bases from V and 4 bases from J, the junction contained 11 bases not matched to a gene. Here the CDR3 reads CASSYGLAGVSLYEQYF. CDR3 in DNA: TGTGCCAGCAGTTACGGTCTAGCGGGAGTTTCGCTTTACGAGCAGTACTTC.

This sequence joins TRBV12-3 or TRBV12-4 and TRBJ1-2; D may be TRBD1 (5 bases). The CDR3 is made up of 15 amino acids. Trimming took 6 bases from V and 3 from J, leaving 17 bases between them. CDR3 nucleotides: TGTGCCAGCAGCCCCCAGGCAGGGACCCACTATGGCTACACCTTC. Encoded protein: CASSPQAGTHYGYTF.

The rearrangement joins TRBV18 to TRBJ1-2; D is uncertain. Germline V gives CDR1 KGHSH, CDR2 LQKENI. The CDR3 length is 14 residues. Between the trimmed V and J ends, which lost 3 bases and 8 bases, there was a span of 16 bases. The chain's CDR3 is CASSPKTAEGGYTF. CDR3 nucleotides: TGTGCCAGCTCACCCAAAACAGCAGAAGGGGGCTACACCTTC.